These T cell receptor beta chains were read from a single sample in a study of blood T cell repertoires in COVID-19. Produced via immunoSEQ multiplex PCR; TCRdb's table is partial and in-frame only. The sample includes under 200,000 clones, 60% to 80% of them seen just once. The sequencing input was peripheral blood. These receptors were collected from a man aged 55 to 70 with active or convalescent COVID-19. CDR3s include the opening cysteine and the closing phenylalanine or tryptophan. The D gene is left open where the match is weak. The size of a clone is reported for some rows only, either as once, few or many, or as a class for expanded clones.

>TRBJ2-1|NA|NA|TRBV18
TGTGCCAGCTCACCGGACATGAGCTCCTACAATGAGCAGTTCTTC
CASSPDMSSYNEQFF
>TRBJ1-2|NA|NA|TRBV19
TGTGCCAGTAGTCTTGCCGGACAGACGCGCTATGGCTACACCTTC
CASSLAGQTRYGYTF
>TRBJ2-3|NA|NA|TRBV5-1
TGCGCCAGCAGCTTGGCAGGGGTCGGAGCAGATACGCAGTATTTT
CASSLAGVGADTQYF
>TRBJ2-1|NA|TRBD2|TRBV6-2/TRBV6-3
TGTGCCAGCAGTTCTCAAAGCGGGAGGCCGGTCAATGAGCAGTTCTTC
CASSSQSGRPVNEQFF
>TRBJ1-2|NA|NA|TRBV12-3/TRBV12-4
TGTGCCAGCAGTTTGGACTGTAACTATGGCTACACCTTC
CASSLDCNYGYTF
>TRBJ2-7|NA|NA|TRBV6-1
TGTGCCAGCAGTGAAGGGGAGGCCTACGAGCAGTACTTC
CASSEGEAYEQYF
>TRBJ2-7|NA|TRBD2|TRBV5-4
TGTGCCAGCAGCGCGGGGGGCGTCTCCTACGAGCAGTACTTC
CASSAGGVSYEQYF
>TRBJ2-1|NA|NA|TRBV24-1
TGTGCCACCAGTGATTACCAGGGCTCCTACAATGAGCAGTTCTTC
CATSDYQGSYNEQFF
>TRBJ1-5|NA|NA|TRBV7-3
TGTGCCAGCAGCTCGGTCCGGGGTCAGCCCCAGCATTTT
CASSSVRGQPQHF
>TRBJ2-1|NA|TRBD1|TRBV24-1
TGTGCCACCAGCAGCCGGGACAGGGGTCGGGATGAGCAGTTCTTC
CATSSRDRGRDEQFF
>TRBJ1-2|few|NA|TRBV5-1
TGCGCCAGCAGCTTGGAACTTTATAACTATGGCTACACCTTC
CASSLELYNYGYTF
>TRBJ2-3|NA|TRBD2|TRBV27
TGTGCCAGCAGGCCACTAGCGGGGCGATTAGGAAATACGCAGTATTTT
CASRPLAGRLGNTQYF
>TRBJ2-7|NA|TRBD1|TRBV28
TGTGCCAGCAGTCGTCCAGGGGGCTCCTTGGAGCAGTACTTC
CASSRPGGSLEQYF
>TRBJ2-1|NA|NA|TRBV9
TGTGCCAGCAGCGTAGGGGGGCGCTTAGGTAGTGAGCAGTTCTTC
CASSVGGRLGSEQFF
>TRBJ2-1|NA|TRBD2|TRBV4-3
TGCGCCAGCAGCCAAGACAGGACTAGCGGGTTTACGAGCTCCTACAATGAGCAGTTCTTC
CASSQDRTSGFTSSYNEQFF
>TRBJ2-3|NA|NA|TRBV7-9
TGTGCCAGCAGCCCCCGTGGTGACGTGGGAGCGGATACGCAGTATTTT
CASSPRGDVGADTQYF
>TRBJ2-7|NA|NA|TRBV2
TGTGCCAGCAGTGAAGGGGGTCAGGGGTGGTCCTACGAGCAGTACTTC
CASSEGGQGWSYEQYF
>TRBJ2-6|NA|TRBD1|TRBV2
TGTGCCAGCAGGTTAGGACAGGGAGGGGCCAACGTCCTGACTTTC
CASRLGQGGANVLTF
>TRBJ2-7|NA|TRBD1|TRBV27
TGTGCCAGCAGTCTCCGGGACAGAGCCTACGAGCAGTACTTC
CASSLRDRAYEQYF
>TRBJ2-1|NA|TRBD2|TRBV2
TGTGCCAGCAGCATAAATGCGGGAGGTTCCGTTCTGGGCAATGAGCAGTTCTTC
CASSINAGGSVLGNEQFF
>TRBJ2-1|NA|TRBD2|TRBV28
TGTGCCAGCAGTACGCCGGGACTAGCGGGAACCCATGAGCAGTTCTTC
CASSTPGLAGTHEQFF
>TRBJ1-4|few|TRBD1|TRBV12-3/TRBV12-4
TGTGCCAGCAGTTTGGGACAGGGCGGAAAACTGTTTTTT
CASSLGQGGKLFF
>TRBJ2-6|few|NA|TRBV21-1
TGTGCCAGCAGCATAAGTTCGGGACAGTACTCTGGGGCCAACGTCCTGACTTTC
CASSISSGQYSGANVLTF
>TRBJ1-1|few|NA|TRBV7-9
TGTGCCAGCAGCTTAATCCCCGCACAGGGTGGAAACACTGAAGCTTTCTTT
CASSLIPAQGGNTEAFF
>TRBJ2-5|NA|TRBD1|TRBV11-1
TGTGCCAGCAGCTTAACCCGGGCAGGGGGCAAAGAGACCCAGTACTTC
CASSLTRAGGKETQYF
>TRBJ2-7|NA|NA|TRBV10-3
TGTGCCATCAGTGAGCCCCCAGGTAATTTGGACTTC
CAISEPPGNLDF
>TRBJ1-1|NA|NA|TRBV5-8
TGTGCCAGCAGCTTGCGGGGGACGACTGAAGCTTTCTTT
CASSLRGTTEAFF
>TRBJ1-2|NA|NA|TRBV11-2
TGTGCCAGCAGCCGCCAGGGTGATGGCTACACCTTC
CASSRQGDGYTF
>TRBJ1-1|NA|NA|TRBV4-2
TGTGCCAGCAGCCAACCCAAACTAACCATGAACACTGAAGCTTTCTTT
CASSQPKLTMNTEAFF
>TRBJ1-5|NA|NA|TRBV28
TGTGCCAGCAGTAGGAACAGGGTGGGTCAGCCCCAGCATTTT
CASSRNRVGQPQHF
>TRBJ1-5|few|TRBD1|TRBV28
TGTGCCAGCACCCTCCTCGGACAGGGCGGCCAGCCCCAGCATTTT
CASTLLGQGGQPQHF
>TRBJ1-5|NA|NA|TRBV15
TGTGCCACCAGCAGAGAGGTTGGCAACCCCAATCAGCCCCAGCATTTT
CATSREVGNPNQPQHF